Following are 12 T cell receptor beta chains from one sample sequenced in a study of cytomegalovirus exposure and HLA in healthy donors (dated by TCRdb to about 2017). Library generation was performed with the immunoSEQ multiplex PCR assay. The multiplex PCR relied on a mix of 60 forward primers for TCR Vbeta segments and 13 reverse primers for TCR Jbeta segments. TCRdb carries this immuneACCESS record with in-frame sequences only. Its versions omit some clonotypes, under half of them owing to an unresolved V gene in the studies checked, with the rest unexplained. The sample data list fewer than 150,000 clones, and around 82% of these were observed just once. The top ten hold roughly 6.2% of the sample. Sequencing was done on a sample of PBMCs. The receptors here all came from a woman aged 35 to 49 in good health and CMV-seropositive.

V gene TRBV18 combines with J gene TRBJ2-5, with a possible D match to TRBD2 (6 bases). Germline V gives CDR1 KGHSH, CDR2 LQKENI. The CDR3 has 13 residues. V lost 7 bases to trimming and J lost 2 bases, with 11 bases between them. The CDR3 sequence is CASLRGSQETQYF. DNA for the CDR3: TGTGCCAGCTTACGGGGGAGTCAAGAGACCCAGTACTTC.

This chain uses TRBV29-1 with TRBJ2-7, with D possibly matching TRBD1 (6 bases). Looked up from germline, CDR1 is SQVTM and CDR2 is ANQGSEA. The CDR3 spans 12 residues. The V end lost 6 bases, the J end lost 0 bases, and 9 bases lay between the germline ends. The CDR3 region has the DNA TGCAGCGTAGGACAGAGCTCCTACGAGCAGTACTTC. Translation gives CSVGQSSYEQYF.

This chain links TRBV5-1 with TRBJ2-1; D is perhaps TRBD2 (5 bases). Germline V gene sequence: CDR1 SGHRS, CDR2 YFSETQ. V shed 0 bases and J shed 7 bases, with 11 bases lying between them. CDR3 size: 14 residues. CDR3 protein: CASSLGARENEQFF. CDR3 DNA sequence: TGCGCCAGCAGCTTGGGGGCGAGGGAGAATGAGCAGTTCTTC.

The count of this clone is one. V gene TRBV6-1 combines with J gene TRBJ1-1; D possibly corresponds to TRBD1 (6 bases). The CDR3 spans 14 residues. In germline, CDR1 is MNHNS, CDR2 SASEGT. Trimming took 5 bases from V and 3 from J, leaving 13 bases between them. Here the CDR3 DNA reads TGTGCCAGCAGTCCCGGGACAACGCACACTGAAGCTTTCTTT. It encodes CASSPGTTHTEAFF.

Written as DNA, the CDR3 is TGTGCCAGCAGCTTAGCGCCTAGCGGACTATCCTACGAGCAGTACTTC. This gives the protein CASSLAPSGLSYEQYF. The chain links TRBV7-8 to TRBJ2-7, with 7 bases that match TRBD2. Trimming at V came to 0 bases and at J to 1 base, leaving 6 bases not matched to a gene. Looked up from germline, CDR1 is SGHVS and CDR2 is FQNEAQ. CDR3 length: 16 amino acids.

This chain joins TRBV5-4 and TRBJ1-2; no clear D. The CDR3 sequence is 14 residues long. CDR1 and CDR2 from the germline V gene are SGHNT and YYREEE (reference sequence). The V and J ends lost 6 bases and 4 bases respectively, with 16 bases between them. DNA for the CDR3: TGTGCCAGCAACTATGAAAACCGTGGCTATGGCTACACCTTC. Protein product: CASNYENRGYGYTF. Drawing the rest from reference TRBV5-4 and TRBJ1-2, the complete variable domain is ETGVTQSPTHLIKTRGQQVTLRCSSQSGHNTVSWYQQALGQGPQFIFQYYREEENGRGNFPPRFSGLQFPNYSSELNVNALELDDSALYLCASNYENRGYGYTFGSGTRLTVV.

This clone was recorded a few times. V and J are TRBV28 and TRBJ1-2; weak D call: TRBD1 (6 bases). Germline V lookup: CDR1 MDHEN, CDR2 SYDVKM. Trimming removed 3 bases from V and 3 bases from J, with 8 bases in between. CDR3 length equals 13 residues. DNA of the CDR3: TGTGCCAGCAGTTTGGACAGATACTATGGCTACACCTTC. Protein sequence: CASSLDRYYGYTF.

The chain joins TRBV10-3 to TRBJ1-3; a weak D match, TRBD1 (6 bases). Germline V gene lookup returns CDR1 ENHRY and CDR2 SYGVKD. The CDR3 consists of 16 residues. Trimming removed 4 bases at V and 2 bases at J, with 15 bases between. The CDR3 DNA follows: TGTGCCATCAGTGTGCATGCCGGGACAACTGGAAACACCATATATTTT. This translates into CAISVHAGTTGNTIYF.

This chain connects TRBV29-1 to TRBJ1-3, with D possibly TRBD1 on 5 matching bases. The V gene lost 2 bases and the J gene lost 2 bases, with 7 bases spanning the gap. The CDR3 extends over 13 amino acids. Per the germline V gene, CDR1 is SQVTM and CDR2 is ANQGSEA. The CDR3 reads CSVEKDTGNTIYF. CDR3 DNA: TGCAGCGTTGAAAAGGACACTGGAAACACCATATATTTT.

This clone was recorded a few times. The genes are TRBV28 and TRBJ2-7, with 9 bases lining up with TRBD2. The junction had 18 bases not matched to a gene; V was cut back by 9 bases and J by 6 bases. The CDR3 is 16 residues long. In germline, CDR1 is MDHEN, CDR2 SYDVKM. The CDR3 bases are TGTGCCAGTCCCCCGCGGGAGGGTCCCGGAGGGGGCGAGCAGTACTTC. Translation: CASPPREGPGGGEQYF. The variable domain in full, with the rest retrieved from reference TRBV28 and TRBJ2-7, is DVKVTQSSRYLVKRTGEKVFLECVQDMDHENMFWYRQDPGLGLRLIYFSYDVKMKEKGDIPEGYSVSREKKERFSLILESASTNQTSMYLCASPPREGPGGGEQYFGPGTRLTVT.

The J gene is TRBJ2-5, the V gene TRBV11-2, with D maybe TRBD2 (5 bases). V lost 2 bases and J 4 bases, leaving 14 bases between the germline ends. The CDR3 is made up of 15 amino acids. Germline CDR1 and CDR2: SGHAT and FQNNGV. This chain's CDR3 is CASSLNVGDSETQYF. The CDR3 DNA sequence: TGTGCCAGCAGCTTAAATGTGGGAGATTCAGAGACCCAGTACTTC.

The CDR3 bases are TGCGCCAGCAGCTTGGTAGCCCAAGAGACCCAGTACTTC. It is translated as CASSLVAQETQYF. The chain carries TRBV5-1 and TRBJ2-5, with no clear D. CDR1 and CDR2 from the germline V gene are SGHRS and YFSETQ. The CDR3 loop spans 13 amino acids. The V gene lost 0 bases and the J gene lost 1 base, with 4 bases spanning the gap.